One T cell receptor beta chain is described in this entry. This specimen comes from a study of blood T cell repertoires in COVID-19. The wider study: COVID-19 samples, acute and convalescent, were from the United States, Italy and Spain.

In the authors' methods: By means of reference gene primer amplification, nucleated cell counts were estimated. The assay was immunoSEQ multiplex PCR, and TCRdb's table has in-frame clones only and misses some. That table supplies the V and J calls and clone size; D and trimming were determined from the DNA. The sample consists of 250,000 to 300,000 clones, around 80% of them appearing once. Germline V gene sequence: CDR1 SNHLY, CDR2 FYNNEI. Unmatched junction bases numbered 8, after V lost 7 bases and J lost 7 bases. This CDR3 spans 15 amino acids. Sample: PBMCs or T cells enriched from blood (not recorded which). The sequence was obtained from a man in his thirties or forties with acute COVID-19. V usage is TRBV2 and J usage is TRBJ1-6; 9 positions match TRBD1. CDR3 residues: CASKQGASNNSPLHF. CDR3 in DNA: TGTGCCAGCAAACAGGGGGCATCGAACAATTCACCCCTCCACTTT.